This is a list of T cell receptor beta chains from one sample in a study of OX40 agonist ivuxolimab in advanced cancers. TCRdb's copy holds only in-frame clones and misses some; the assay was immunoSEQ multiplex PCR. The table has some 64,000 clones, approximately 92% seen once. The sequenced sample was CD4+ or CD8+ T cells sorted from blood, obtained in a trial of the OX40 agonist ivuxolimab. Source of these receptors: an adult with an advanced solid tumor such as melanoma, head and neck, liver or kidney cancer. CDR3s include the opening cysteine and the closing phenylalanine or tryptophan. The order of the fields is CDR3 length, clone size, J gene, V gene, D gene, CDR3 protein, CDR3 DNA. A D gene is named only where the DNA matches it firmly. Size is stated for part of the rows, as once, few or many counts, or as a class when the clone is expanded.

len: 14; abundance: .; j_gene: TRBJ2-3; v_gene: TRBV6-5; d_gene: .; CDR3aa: CASRARGGTDTQYF; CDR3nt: TGTGCCAGCCGGGCCCGGGGCGGCACAGATACGCAGTATTTT
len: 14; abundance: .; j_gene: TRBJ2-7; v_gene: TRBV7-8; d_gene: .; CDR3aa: CASSLGTASYEQYF; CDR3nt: TGTGCCAGCAGCTTAGGGACGGCCTCCTACGAGCAGTACTTC
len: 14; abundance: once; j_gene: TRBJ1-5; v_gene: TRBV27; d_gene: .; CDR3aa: CASSLGAGDQPQHF; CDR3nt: TGTGCCAGCAGTTTAGGGGCAGGGGATCAGCCCCAGCATTTT
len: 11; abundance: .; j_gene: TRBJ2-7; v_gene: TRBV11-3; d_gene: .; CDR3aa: CASSPRYEQYF; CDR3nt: TGTGCCAGCAGCCCTCGCTACGAGCAGTACTTC
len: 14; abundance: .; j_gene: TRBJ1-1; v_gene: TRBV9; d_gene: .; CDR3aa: CASSKAGLNTEAFF; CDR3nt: TGTGCCAGCAGCAAAGCGGGGTTGAACACTGAAGCTTTCTTT
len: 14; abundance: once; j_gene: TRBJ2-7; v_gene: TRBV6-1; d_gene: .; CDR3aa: CASRDRDGASEQYF; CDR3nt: TGTGCCAGCAGGGACCGGGACGGGGCCTCCGAGCAGTACTTC
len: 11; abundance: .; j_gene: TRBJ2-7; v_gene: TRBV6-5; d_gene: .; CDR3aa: CASTWNYEQYF; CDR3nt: TGTGCCAGCACTTGGAATTACGAGCAGTACTTC
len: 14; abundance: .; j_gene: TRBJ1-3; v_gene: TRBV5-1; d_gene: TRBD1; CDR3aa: CASSLGTEGNTIYF; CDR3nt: TGCGCCAGCAGCTTAGGGACAGAAGGAAACACCATATATTTT
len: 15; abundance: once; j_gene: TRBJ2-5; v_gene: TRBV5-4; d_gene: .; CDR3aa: CASSLEGTPQETQYF; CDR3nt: TGTGCCAGCAGCTTGGAGGGGACGCCTCAAGAGACCCAGTACTTC
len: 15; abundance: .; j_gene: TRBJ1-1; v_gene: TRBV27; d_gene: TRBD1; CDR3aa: CASSHRQGAGTEAFF; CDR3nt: TGTGCCAGCAGTCACAGACAGGGGGCGGGGACTGAAGCTTTCTTT
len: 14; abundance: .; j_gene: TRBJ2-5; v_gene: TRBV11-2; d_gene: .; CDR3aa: CASSLGYGQETQYF; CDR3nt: TGTGCCAGCAGCTTAGGTTACGGCCAAGAGACCCAGTACTTC
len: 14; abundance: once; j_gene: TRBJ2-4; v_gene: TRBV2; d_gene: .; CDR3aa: CASSVRGVENIQYF; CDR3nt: TGTGCCAGCAGTGTCAGGGGAGTCGAAAACATTCAGTACTTC
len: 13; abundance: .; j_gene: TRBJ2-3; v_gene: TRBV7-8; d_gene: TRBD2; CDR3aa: CASSLTSGDTQYF; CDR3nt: TGTGCCAGCAGCTTGACTAGCGGAGATACGCAGTATTTT
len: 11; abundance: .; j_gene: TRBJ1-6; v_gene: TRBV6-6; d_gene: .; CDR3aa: CASTGGSPLHF; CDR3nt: TGTGCCAGCACGGGGGGCTCACCCCTCCACTTT
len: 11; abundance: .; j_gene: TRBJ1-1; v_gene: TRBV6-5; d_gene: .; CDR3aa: CASSSTTEAFF; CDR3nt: TGTGCCAGCAGTTCAACGACTGAAGCTTTCTTT
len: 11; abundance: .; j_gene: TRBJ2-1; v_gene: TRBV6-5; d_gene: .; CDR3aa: CASSSLDEQFF; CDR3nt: TGTGCCAGCAGTTCGCTTGATGAGCAGTTCTTC
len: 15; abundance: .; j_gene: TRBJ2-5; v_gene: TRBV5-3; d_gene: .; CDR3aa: CARSPPPGAKETQYF; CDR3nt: TGTGCCAGAAGCCCCCCCCCGGGAGCGAAGGAGACCCAGTACTTC
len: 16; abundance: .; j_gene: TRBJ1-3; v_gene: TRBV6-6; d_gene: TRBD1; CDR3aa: CASSYGTGASGNTIYF; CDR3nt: TGTGCCAGCAGTTACGGGACAGGGGCTTCTGGAAACACCATATATTTT
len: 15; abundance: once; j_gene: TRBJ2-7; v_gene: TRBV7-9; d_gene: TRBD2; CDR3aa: CASSPGLAGEYEQYF; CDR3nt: TGTGCCAGCAGCCCTGGACTAGCGGGAGAATACGAGCAGTACTTC
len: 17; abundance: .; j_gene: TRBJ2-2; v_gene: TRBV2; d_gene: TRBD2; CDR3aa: CASSAGASGRAVGELFF; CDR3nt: TGTGCCAGCAGCGCAGGGGCTAGCGGGAGGGCCGTCGGGGAGCTGTTTTTT
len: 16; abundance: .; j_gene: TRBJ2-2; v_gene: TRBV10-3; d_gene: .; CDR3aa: CAISAPNSQNTGELFF; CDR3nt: TGTGCCATCAGTGCCCCAAACAGCCAGAACACCGGGGAGCTGTTTTTT
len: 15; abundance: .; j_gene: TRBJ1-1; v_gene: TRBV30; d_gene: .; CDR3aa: CAWILDGSGVAEAFF; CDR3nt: TGTGCCTGGATTCTCGACGGATCTGGGGTCGCTGAAGCTTTCTTT